This TCR beta chain derives from a study of OX40 agonist ivuxolimab in advanced cancers. Study-wide points: CD8+ T cells averaged more expanded clones than CD4+. Low levels of normalized T-cell clonal expansion also appeared in some nonresponders.

Germline V CDR1 and CDR2: LNHDA, SQIVND (reference sequence). V was shortened by 4 bases and J by 0 bases, with 10 bases between the two germline ends. This CDR3 region has 15 residues. Data came from immunoSEQ multiplex PCR; TCRdb stores just in-frame clones and leaves some out. The profile shows some 14,000 clones, over 70% of them singletons. Regarding this clone: Its antigen is unidentified.

The source of this sequence is an adult with an advanced solid tumor such as melanoma, head and neck, liver or kidney cancer. Sequenced material: CD4+ or CD8+ T cells sorted from blood, taken in a trial of the OX40 agonist ivuxolimab. V usage is TRBV19 and J usage is TRBJ1-5; D ambiguous. CDR3: CASSTTVYSNQPQHF. The CDR3 DNA sequence: TGTGCCAGTAGTACAACGGTTTATAGCAATCAGCCCCAGCATTTT.